The rows below give T cell receptor beta chains drawn from one sample of a study of CD8 T cells in ankylosing spondylitis. From the 5' RACE reads, TCRdb called clonotypes with MiXCR, one entry per CDR3 protein. The table includes under 200,000 distinct CDR3 sequences, 9.8% detected once. Material: blood, either unsorted or a sorted T cell fraction (not recorded which). Every receptor here comes from a female donor with ankylosing spondylitis or in good health (not recorded which). The CDR3 runs from the conserved cysteine through the conserved F or W. The D gene is left open where the match is weak. Size is stated for part of the rows, as once, few or many counts, or as a class when the clone is expanded.

D: TRBD2
V: TRBV4-3
size: many
J: TRBJ2-2
DNA: TGCGCCAGCAGCCATGGGTTTCTAGCGGGAGGGTCGTCGGGCACCGGGGAGCTGTTTTTT
CDR3: CASSHGFLAGGSSGTGELFF

D: -
V: TRBV7-9
size: -
J: TRBJ2-7
DNA: TGTGCCAGCAGCTCAATGGGGGTCGGCTCCTACGAGCAGTACTTC
CDR3: CASSSMGVGSYEQYF

D: -
V: TRBV29-1
size: few
J: TRBJ1-1
DNA: TGCAGCGTTGAAGAGTACACTGAAGCTTTCTTT
CDR3: CSVEEYTEAFF

D: TRBD1
V: TRBV9
size: -
J: TRBJ2-3
DNA: TGTGCCAGCAGCGCCCAGGGGGCGGGAAACACAGATACGCAGTATTTT
CDR3: CASSAQGAGNTDTQYF

D: -
V: TRBV7-9
size: many
J: TRBJ2-3
DNA: TGTGCCAGCAGTCATGGGCTAGCTCCAGATACGCAGTATTTT
CDR3: CASSHGLAPDTQYF

D: TRBD2
V: TRBV5-1
size: few
J: TRBJ2-3
DNA: TGCGCCAGCAGTTGGACTAGCGGGAGTGCAGATACGCAGTATTTT
CDR3: CASSWTSGSADTQYF

D: -
V: TRBV27
size: -
J: TRBJ2-7
DNA: TGTGCCAGCAGACCAGAACCGGGAGCTTTCTACGAGCAGTACTTC
CDR3: CASRPEPGAFYEQYF

D: -
V: TRBV28
size: -
J: TRBJ2-1
DNA: TGTGCCAGCAGCCCTCACGGGAACAACAATGAGCAGTTCTTC
CDR3: CASSPHGNNNEQFF

D: -
V: TRBV20-1
size: many
J: TRBJ1-5
DNA: TGCAGTGCTAGAGACAATAGCAATCAGCCCCAGCATTTT
CDR3: CSARDNSNQPQHF

D: TRBD2
V: TRBV24-1
size: few
J: TRBJ2-1
DNA: TGTGCCACCAGTGAGACTAGCGGGAGGGCCTCTGAGCAGTTCTTC
CDR3: CATSETSGRASEQFF

D: -
V: TRBV14
size: -
J: TRBJ2-1
DNA: TGTGCCAGCAGCCAAGAAAGGGATGAGCAGTTCTTC
CDR3: CASSQERDEQFF

D: TRBD2
V: TRBV20-1
size: -
J: TRBJ2-1
DNA: TGCAGTGCTATCGGGGGGGTCAATGAGCAGTTCTTC
CDR3: CSAIGGVNEQFF

D: TRBD1
V: TRBV5-6
size: few
J: TRBJ1-1
DNA: TGTGCCAGCAGCGCGACAGGGGAGGGCACTGAAGCTTTCTTT
CDR3: CASSATGEGTEAFF

D: -
V: TRBV11-2
size: few
J: TRBJ1-6
DNA: TGTGCCAGCAGCTTAGATCAGCGGGGCTATAATTCACCCCTCCACTTT
CDR3: CASSLDQRGYNSPLHF

D: -
V: TRBV12-3/TRBV12-4
size: few
J: TRBJ1-2
DNA: TGTGCCAGCAGTTCCCTTCACTTGTACACCTTC
CDR3: CASSSLHLYTF

D: -
V: TRBV6-5
size: -
J: TRBJ2-1
DNA: TGTGCCAGCAGACCCCTCCAGGGTCCCTACAATGAGCAGTTCTTC
CDR3: CASRPLQGPYNEQFF

D: -
V: TRBV6-1
size: -
J: TRBJ2-7
DNA: TGTGCCAGCAGTCCAGATCCTACCTACGAGCAGTACTTC
CDR3: CASSPDPTYEQYF

D: TRBD1
V: TRBV6-1
size: few
J: TRBJ2-2
DNA: TGTGCCAGCAGTGAAAGGACAGGGCGTGACACCGGGGAGCTGTTTTTT
CDR3: CASSERTGRDTGELFF

D: -
V: TRBV7-9
size: -
J: TRBJ1-4
DNA: TGTGCCAGCAGCTTAGGAGGGGGAAGAACTAATGAAAAACTGTTTTTT
CDR3: CASSLGGGRTNEKLFF

D: -
V: TRBV4-2
size: few
J: TRBJ2-3
DNA: TGTGCCAGCAGCCGGTGGGACGGGAGCACAGATACGCAGTATTTT
CDR3: CASSRWDGSTDTQYF

D: TRBD2
V: TRBV15
size: few
J: TRBJ2-1
DNA: TGTGCCACCAGCGGCAGACTAGCGGCCAATGAGCAGTTCTTC
CDR3: CATSGRLAANEQFF

D: -
V: TRBV12-3/TRBV12-4
size: -
J: TRBJ1-4
DNA: TGTGCCAGCAGTTTTCGACTGGGCAGGGAGGATGATGATGAAAAACTGTTTTTT
CDR3: CASSFRLGREDDDEKLFF

D: TRBD2
V: TRBV4-3
size: few
J: TRBJ2-7
DNA: TGCGCCAGCAGCCAGGGCGGGAGCGGCGCCTACGAGCAGTACTTC
CDR3: CASSQGGSGAYEQYF

D: -
V: TRBV2
size: -
J: TRBJ2-7
DNA: TGTGCCAGCAGTGAAGCGCTTCGGTGGGACCCGGACTACGAGCAGTACTTC
CDR3: CASSEALRWDPDYEQYF

D: TRBD2
V: TRBV4-3
size: -
J: TRBJ2-6
DNA: TGCGCCAGCAGCCAAGAAACTAGCGGGTGGGCCAACGTCCTGACTTTC
CDR3: CASSQETSGWANVLTF

D: -
V: TRBV7-9
size: -
J: TRBJ1-1
DNA: TGTGCCAGCAGCTTCACGGCTGAAGCTTTCTTT
CDR3: CASSFTAEAFF

D: -
V: TRBV27
size: few
J: TRBJ2-7
DNA: TGTGCCAGCAGTTTAAAAGGGGGACCCTACGAGCAGTACTTC
CDR3: CASSLKGGPYEQYF

D: TRBD2
V: TRBV12-5
size: -
J: TRBJ2-5
DNA: TGTGCTAGTGGTTTTTATGAGGGAGGGGTGACCCAGTACTTC
CDR3: CASGFYEGGVTQYF

D: TRBD2
V: TRBV7-8
size: many
J: TRBJ2-3
DNA: TGTGCCAGCAGCTCGCCGGGCGGGAGGACAGATACGCAGTATTTT
CDR3: CASSSPGGRTDTQYF

D: -
V: TRBV4-3
size: few
J: TRBJ2-3
DNA: TGCGCCAGCAGCCAATCATTGGTGGATACGCAGTATTTT
CDR3: CASSQSLVDTQYF

D: -
V: TRBV7-9
size: -
J: TRBJ2-7
DNA: TGTGCCAGCAGCTCCCGACATCAAAACAGGGACGAGCAGTACTTC
CDR3: CASSSRHQNRDEQYF

D: -
V: TRBV2
size: many
J: TRBJ2-7
DNA: TGTGCCAGCATCGACCGTAACTACGAGCAGTACTTC
CDR3: CASIDRNYEQYF

D: -
V: TRBV7-2
size: few
J: TRBJ2-7
DNA: TGTGCCAGCAGCTTAGGCTCCGGGACGGAGTACGAGCAGTACTTC
CDR3: CASSLGSGTEYEQYF

D: -
V: TRBV6-2/TRBV6-3
size: -
J: TRBJ1-1
DNA: TGTGTCAGTGGTTGGGGGAACACTGAAGCTTTCTTT
CDR3: CVSGWGNTEAFF

D: -
V: TRBV12-3/TRBV12-4
size: -
J: TRBJ2-3
DNA: TGTGCCAGCAGTCCCCACTTTGGCGGCCGCACAGATACGCAGTATTTT
CDR3: CASSPHFGGRTDTQYF

D: -
V: TRBV2
size: many
J: TRBJ2-5
DNA: TGTGCCAGCAGCCCTAGTGTCCCAGGCGAGACCCAGTACTTC
CDR3: CASSPSVPGETQYF